Following are 13 T cell receptor beta chains from one sample sequenced in a study of shared clonotypes between healthy human individuals. Profiling relied on immunoSEQ multiplex PCR, and the TCRdb table lists in-frame clones only, not all of them. The sample has 450,000 to 500,000 clones, 79% seen once. Source material: PBMCs. These receptors all come from a woman aged 40 to 55 in good health. Some clones in this sample may be carry-over from other donors' samples.

V gene TRBV7-9 combines with J gene TRBJ1-4; weak D call: TRBD1 (5 bases). V was pared by 1 base and J by 4 bases, with 7 bases between. The CDR3 runs to 14 residues. Germline V CDR1 and CDR2: SEHNR, FQNEAQ (reference sequence). The CDR3 DNA is TGTGCCAGCAGCTTAGGCGGGGGTAATGAAAAACTGTTTTTT. It encodes CASSLGGGNEKLFF.

Turning to this clone: At one end the junction does not follow the germline gene, possibly because of a read error. The gene calls are TRBV7-7 and TRBJ2-2; no clear D. This CDR3 has 13 amino acids. CDR1 is SSHAT and CDR2 is FNYEAQ in the germline V gene (reference sequence). CDR3 protein: CASSLVITGELFF. The DNA of the CDR3 is TGTGCTAGCAGCTTAGTGATTACCGGGGAGCTGTTTTTT.

The rearrangement joins TRBV7-2 to TRBJ2-3; D uncertain. Germline-derived CDR1 and CDR2 are SGHTA and FQGNSA. This CDR3 has 16 amino acids. V was pared by 1 base and J by 0 bases, with 11 bases between. CDR3 loop: CASSLGVITSTDTQYF. In DNA, the CDR3 is TGTGCCAGCAGCTTAGGGGTGATTACTAGCACAGATACGCAGTATTTT. The variable domain in full, completed from reference TRBV7-2 and TRBJ2-3, reads GAGVSQSPSNKVTEKGKDVELRCDPISGHTALYWYRQSLGQGLEFLIYFQGNSAPDKSGLPSDRFSAERTGGSVSTLTIQRTQQEDSAVYLCASSLGVITSTDTQYFGPGTRLTVL.

This clone showed up just a few times. The chain couples TRBV6-1 to TRBJ1-2, with D perhaps TRBD1 (6 bases). V was trimmed by 5 bases and J by 2 bases, leaving 12 bases between them. In germline, CDR1 is MNHNS, CDR2 SASEGT. The CDR3 length is 14 residues. DNA of the CDR3: TGTGCCAGCAGTAACAGCAGGGGCAACTATGGCTACACCTTC. Protein sequence: CASSNSRGNYGYTF.

The rearrangement uses TRBV7-9 and TRBJ1-4; TRBD1 is a possible D gene (6 bases). This CDR3 is 15 amino acids long. Germline V gene lookup returns CDR1 SEHNR and CDR2 FQNEAQ (reference sequence). Trimming took 4 bases from V and 5 from J, leaving 14 bases between them. CDR3 in amino acids: CASSSGQYANEKLFF. Here the CDR3 DNA reads TGTGCCAGCAGCTCTGGACAGTATGCAAATGAAAAACTGTTTTTT.

This clone was counted only a few times. The V gene is TRBV28, the J gene TRBJ1-4; 9 nucleotides agree with TRBD1. Germline V gene lookup returns CDR1 MDHEN and CDR2 SYDVKM. CDR3 size: 17 residues. The V and J ends lost 4 bases and 1 base, in that order; junction bases with no gene match: 7. The CDR3 protein is CASSSPTGQGTNEKLFF. The CDR3 DNA sequence: TGTGCCAGCAGTTCCCCGACGGGACAGGGAACTAATGAAAAACTGTTTTTT.

The J gene is TRBJ2-7, the V gene TRBV28; the match to TRBD1 covers 12 bases. CDR3 size: 15 residues. Germline CDR1 reads MDHEN; CDR2 reads SYDVKM. V was clipped by 4 bases and J by 6 bases; unmatched bases: 7. CDR3 nucleotide sequence: TGTGCCAGCAGTTCCGCCGGGACAGGGGGCGGCGAGCAGTACTTC. Its protein is CASSSAGTGGGEQYF.

The chain employs TRBV29-1 and TRBJ2-1, with unresolved D. This CDR3 comprises 11 residues. Germline V gene sequence: CDR1 SQVTM, CDR2 ANQGSEA. V was shortened by 6 bases and J by 9 bases, with 12 bases between the two germline ends. The CDR3 DNA reads TGCAGCGTCCTTGGGGTCGGTGAGCAGTTCTTC. Its protein is CSVLGVGEQFF.

This sequence joins TRBV11-2 and TRBJ2-5; no firm D call. The CDR3 contains 14 residues. Germline V gene lookup returns CDR1 SGHAT and CDR2 FQNNGV. V shed 1 base and J shed 3 bases, with 9 bases lying between them. The CDR3 protein is CASSLVGEKETQYF. The CDR3 coding sequence is TGTGCCAGCAGCTTAGTTGGGGAAAAAGAGACCCAGTACTTC.

The V gene is TRBV7-3, the J gene TRBJ2-1; the D gene is possibly TRBD2 (5 bases). Trimming took 2 bases from V and 9 from J, leaving 11 bases between them. CDR1 and CDR2 from the germline V gene are SGHTA and FQGTGA. The CDR3 consists of 13 residues. This chain's CDR3 is CASSLGLLREQFF. CDR3 DNA sequence: TGTGCCAGCAGCTTAGGACTGTTGCGTGAGCAGTTCTTC.

At least ten counts were recorded for this clone. This sequence joins TRBV11-2 and TRBJ2-3; 11 bases line up with TRBD2. CDR3 size: 15 residues. Trimming cost V 4 bases and J 3 bases; bases outside gene matches: 3. The V gene's germline CDR1 is SGHAT and CDR2 FQNNGV. CDR3 loop: CASSYSGRETDTQYF. As DNA, the CDR3 is TGTGCCAGCAGCTATAGCGGGAGGGAGACAGATACGCAGTATTTT.

The V call is TRBV5-1, the J call TRBJ2-2; D remains unclear. Trimming left V 0 bases short and J 6 bases short, with 15 bases between. Looked up from germline, CDR1 is SGHRS and CDR2 is YFSETQ. The CDR3 contains 16 residues. The CDR3 bases are TGCGCCAGCAGCTTGGTCTCCGACTCTGGTTCCGGGGAGCTGTTTTTT. Its translation is CASSLVSDSGSGELFF.

V gene TRBV5-1 combines with J gene TRBJ2-1; 7 nucleotides match TRBD1. CDR3 length: 13 residues. Trimming took 0 bases from V and 7 from J; bases not matched to a gene: 1. The germline V gene has CDR1 SGHRS and CDR2 YFSETQ. The CDR3 spells CASSLARGNEQFF. In DNA form, the CDR3 reads TGCGCCAGCAGCTTGGCCAGGGGGAATGAGCAGTTCTTC.